Below are 16 T cell receptor beta chains sequenced from a single sample in a study of T-cell reconstitution after alpha-beta-depleted transplantation in children. No cognate antigen is known for these TCRs. Unique molecular identifiers were incorporated when the TCRbeta library was constructed. TCRdb re-called the PCR reads with MiXCR, one entry per CDR3 protein. The sample contains hundreds of thousands of distinct CDR3 sequences, roughly 7.8% of which appear only once. Broader study findings: Newly generated T cells supplied most T-cell counts and diversity one year post-transplant.

The sample was peripheral blood, taken 360 days after TCRalphabeta/CD19-depleted stem cell transplant. The receptors were gathered from a female patient under 10 years old who had a stem cell transplant for Fanconi anemia, so the T cells may come from the graft donor.

The CDR3 DNA is TGTGCCAGCAGCTCCGGACAGGAAAGCAATCAGCCCCAGCATTTT. Translating it yields CASSSGQESNQPQHF. V is TRBV7-9 and J is TRBJ1-5; 7 bases line up with TRBD1. The CDR3 spans 15 residues. The J segment lost 1 base and the V segment lost 4 bases, leaving 4 bases of the junction unmatched. The germline CDR1 and CDR2 sequences are SEHNR and FQNEAQ (reference sequence).

This clonotype has a handful of counts. The CDR3 DNA reads TGTGCCAGCAGCCAAGCGGGACAGGGGGTCAACAATCAGCCCCAGCATTTT. It encodes CASSQAGQGVNNQPQHF. The gene calls are TRBV3-1 and TRBJ1-5; TRBD1 matches at 11 bases. Germline V gene lookup returns CDR1 LGHDT and CDR2 YNNKEL (reference sequence). The CDR3 has 17 amino acids. V dropped 1 base and J dropped 3; count of bases not matched to a gene: 5.

V is TRBV12-3 or TRBV12-4 and J is TRBJ1-6; D remains ambiguous. The CDR3 spans 18 residues. V gave up 1 base and J gave up 11 bases, with 24 bases separating them. CDR3 protein: CASSLGRVGPRGFTPLHF. The CDR3 DNA sequence: TGTGCCAGCAGTTTAGGGCGAGTCGGGCCCAGAGGGTTTACACCCCTCCACTTT.

The rearrangement uses TRBV6-1 and TRBJ2-3; 8 nucleotides agree with TRBD2. Losses at the gene ends were 5 bases for V and 5 bases for J; bases not matched to a gene: 9. CDR1 is MNHNS, CDR2 SASEGT, per germline. The CDR3 runs to 15 residues. CDR3 coding DNA: TGTGCCAGCAGTCTTATTAGCGGGGCGGGAGATACGCAGTATTTT. It yields the protein CASSLISGAGDTQYF.

This clonotype was counted between two and nine times. The chain joins TRBV20-1 to TRBJ1-3; a possible D gene is TRBD1 (6 bases). Germline lookup yields CDR1 DFQATT and CDR2 SNEGSKA (reference sequence). V shed 3 bases and J shed 4 bases, with 19 bases lying between them. The CDR3 has 16 residues. CDR3 sequence reads: CSARSIEGGAGNTIYF. As DNA, the CDR3 is TGCAGTGCTAGGTCAATCGAGGGGGGGGCCGGAAACACCATATATTTT.

This clonotype was counted between two and nine times. V usage is TRBV7-6 and J usage is TRBJ2-3, with 8 nucleotides matching TRBD1. The CDR3 is 15 amino acids. Germline CDR1 is SGHVS and CDR2 is FNYEAQ. The J segment lost 0 bases and the V segment lost 4 bases, leaving 3 bases of the junction unmatched. CDR3 in DNA: TGTGCCAGCAGCTCGCAGGGGGCTAGCACAGATACGCAGTATTTT. As protein: CASSSQGASTDTQYF.

There are many counts of this clonotype. V and J are TRBV29-1 and TRBJ1-3; D ambiguous. The CDR3 covers 11 residues. V gave up 7 bases and J gave up 0 bases, with 4 bases separating them. The germline V gene encodes CDR1 SQVTM and CDR2 ANQGSEA. CDR3 protein: CSGRSGNTIYF. For the CDR3, the DNA is TGCAGCGGCCGCTCTGGAAACACCATATATTTT.

This clonotype was observed many times. The gene calls are TRBV7-2 and TRBJ2-1; the D call may be TRBD1 or TRBD2 (6 bases each). The CDR3 has 16 amino acids. V was pared by 1 base and J by 2 bases, with 12 bases between. Germline V lookup: CDR1 SGHTA, CDR2 FQGNSA. In nucleotides, the CDR3 is TGTGCCAGCAGCTTAGATTACGGGGGCCCCTACAATGAGCAGTTCTTC. Protein: CASSLDYGGPYNEQFF. Supplemented by reference TRBV7-2 and TRBJ2-1, the full variable domain reads GAGVSQSPSNKVTEKGKDVELRCDPISGHTALYWYRQSLGQGLEFLIYFQGNSAPDKSGLPSDRFSAERTGGSVSTLTIQRTQQEDSAVYLCASSLDYGGPYNEQFFGPGTRLTVL.

This clonotype was seen at least ten times. The CDR3 sequence is CSAPGTSKNTGELFF. The CDR3, as DNA: TGCAGTGCCCCAGGGACTAGCAAGAACACCGGGGAGCTGTTTTTT. The chain uses TRBV20-1 and TRBJ2-2, with 9 positions matching TRBD2. V was clipped by 6 bases and J by 1 base; unmatched bases: 6. The germline V gene encodes CDR1 DFQATT and CDR2 SNEGSKA (reference sequence). The CDR3 is 15 amino acids.

This clonotype was observed many times. This chain uses TRBV20-1 with TRBJ2-1; possible D gene TRBD2, 6 bases. The CDR3 covers 14 residues. The V and J ends lost 4 bases and 6 bases respectively, with 16 bases between them. Per the germline V gene, CDR1 is DFQATT and CDR2 is SNEGSKA (reference sequence). The CDR3 sequence is CSATGTSYTNEQFF. DNA of the CDR3: TGCAGTGCTACCGGGACTTCTTATACCAATGAGCAGTTCTTC.

This clonotype was picked up many times. V and J are TRBV5-1 and TRBJ2-1; 13 nucleotides match TRBD2. The germline V gene has CDR1 SGHRS and CDR2 YFSETQ. J gave up 6 bases and V 5 bases, and 2 bases lay outside the gene matches. The CDR3 consists of 14 residues. The CDR3 region has the DNA TGCGCCAGCAGAGGACTAGCGGGGGCCAATGAGCAGTTCTTC. As protein: CASRGLAGANEQFF.

The table lists this clonotype with a few counts. V is TRBV3-1 and J is TRBJ2-1; 14 bases match TRBD2. CDR3 length equals 16 residues. CDR1 is LGHDT and CDR2 is YNNKEL in the germline V gene (reference sequence). Trimming cost V 5 bases and J 2 bases; bases outside gene matches: 2. CDR3 region: CASSTTSGGAYNEQFF. The CDR3 bases are TGTGCCAGCAGCACGACTAGCGGGGGGGCCTACAATGAGCAGTTCTTC.

Many counts were recorded for this clonotype. The V gene is TRBV11-2, the J gene TRBJ2-7; 12 bases are a match to TRBD2. The CDR3 is 15 amino acids. With 5 bases clipped from V and 1 base from J, the junction kept 3 bases outside the gene matches. Looked up from germline, CDR1 is SGHAT and CDR2 is FQNNGV. Written as DNA, the CDR3 is TGTGCCAGCAGCAACGGACTAGCGGGATCCTACGAGCAGTACTTC. It translates to CASSNGLAGSYEQYF.

This clonotype was counted at least ten times. The chain employs TRBV28 and TRBJ2-2; 7 bases are a match to TRBD1. V trimming: 3 bases; J trimming: 0 bases; junction bases outside the gene matches: 4. The CDR3 runs to 16 residues. CDR1 is MDHEN, CDR2 SYDVKM, per germline. The CDR3 sequence: CASSFYGTANTGELFF. The CDR3 region has the DNA TGTGCCAGCAGTTTCTACGGGACAGCGAACACCGGGGAGCTGTTTTTT.

This clonotype was counted many times. The chain carries TRBV12-3 or TRBV12-4 and TRBJ2-1; D is possibly TRBD1 (7 bases). CDR3 length: 14 residues. V lost 7 bases and J 6 bases, leaving 16 bases between the germline ends. The CDR3 region is CASTAGGPRNEQFF. The DNA of the CDR3 is TGTGCCAGCACCGCAGGGGGGCCTCGCAATGAGCAGTTCTTC.

The chain recombines TRBV24-1 with TRBJ2-2; D possibly corresponds to TRBD2 (5 bases). The CDR3 covers 16 residues. The ends were cut back, 2 bases at V and 5 bases at J, with 14 bases in the middle. Germline V gene lookup returns CDR1 KGHDR and CDR2 SFDVKD. CDR3 in amino acids: CATSDSLSGLTGELFF. As DNA, the CDR3 is TGTGCCACCAGTGATTCCCTCAGCGGACTTACCGGGGAGCTGTTTTTT.